Following are 19 T cell receptor beta chains from one sample sequenced in a study of blood T cell repertoires in COVID-19. Measured with immunoSEQ multiplex PCR; TCRdb has only the in-frame clones, and not every one. The sample records 35,000 to 45,000 clones, 79% being singletons. Sequencing was carried out using peripheral blood. All receptors come from a man between 65 and 80 years old with acute or convalescent COVID-19.

This chain links TRBV24-1 with TRBJ1-5; possibly TRBD1 for D (6 bases). The CDR3 consists of 15 residues. The V end was cut by 3 bases, the J end by 7 bases, with 15 bases between. In germline, CDR1 is KGHDR, CDR2 SFDVKD. CDR3 amino acids: CATSDSTGSGQPQHF. Here the CDR3 DNA reads TGTGCCACCAGTGATAGTACAGGGTCGGGGCAGCCCCAGCATTTT.

This chain links TRBV28 with TRBJ1-1, with a tentative D call TRBD1 (6 bases). This CDR3 has 14 amino acids. Between the trimmed V and J ends, which lost 5 bases and 5 bases, there was a span of 15 bases. The germline V gene encodes CDR1 MDHEN and CDR2 SYDVKM. The CDR3 region is CASSGAGAWTEAFF. The CDR3 region has the DNA TGTGCCAGCAGTGGGGCAGGGGCATGGACTGAAGCTTTCTTT. The variable domain in full, completed from reference TRBV28 and TRBJ1-1, reads DVKVTQSSRYLVKRTGEKVFLECVQDMDHENMFWYRQDPGLGLRLIYFSYDVKMKEKGDIPEGYSVSREKKERFSLILESASTNQTSMYLCASSGAGAWTEAFFGQGTRLTVV.

The chain employs TRBV6-2 or TRBV6-3 and TRBJ2-5; D gene unclear. Germline V lookup: CDR1 MNHEY, CDR2 SVGEGT. This CDR3 comprises 11 residues. V lost 4 bases and J 10 bases, leaving 10 bases between the germline ends. In DNA, the CDR3 is TGTGCCAGCAGTTCCGGTCCCCACCAGTACTTC. It codes for CASSSGPHQYF.

This clone was observed once. V usage is TRBV24-1 and J usage is TRBJ1-2, with 7 bases identical to TRBD1. CDR3 size: 15 residues. The V segment lost 4 bases and the J segment 6 bases; nucleotides outside the gene matches: 10. Germline-derived CDR1 and CDR2 are KGHDR and SFDVKD. The CDR3 spells CATSDSPTGSHGYTF. The CDR3 DNA reads TGTGCCACCAGTGACTCGCCGACAGGGTCCCATGGCTACACCTTC.

The J gene is TRBJ1-1, the V gene TRBV28; D might be TRBD1 (5 bases). V gave up 5 bases and J gave up 5 bases, with 15 bases separating them. Germline V lookup: CDR1 MDHEN, CDR2 SYDVKM. The length of the CDR3 is 14 residues. CDR3 sequence reads: CASSPGSGGTEAFF. CDR3 sequence (DNA): TGTGCCAGCAGTCCCGGGTCGGGGGGGACTGAAGCTTTCTTT.

The CDR3 reads CASSTTGRTEAFF. The CDR3 DNA reads as TGTGCCAGCAGCACGACAGGACGAACTGAAGCTTTCTTT. The rearrangement uses TRBV27 and TRBJ1-1; D may be TRBD1 (6 bases). Germline lookup yields CDR1 MNHEY and CDR2 SMNVEV (reference sequence). CDR3 length equals 13 residues. The V and J ends lost 6 bases and 5 bases respectively, with 13 bases between them.

The chain recombines TRBV28 with TRBJ2-3, with a possible D match to TRBD1 (6 bases). This CDR3 contains 15 residues. V was clipped by 6 bases and J by 3 bases, with 16 bases between them. Germline V gives CDR1 MDHEN, CDR2 SYDVKM. CDR3 region: CASSPQGIGTDTQYF. CDR3 nucleotides: TGTGCCAGCAGCCCACAGGGAATTGGGACAGATACGCAGTATTTT.

The rearrangement joins TRBV19 to TRBJ2-1; TRBD2 matches 12 bases. The CDR3 length is 15 residues. Germline V CDR1 and CDR2: LNHDA, SQIVND (reference sequence). J lost 5 bases, V lost 3 bases, and 2 bases had no gene match. This CDR3 reads CASSILAGGNNEQFF. CDR3 coding DNA: TGTGCCAGTAGTATCCTAGCGGGAGGGAACAATGAGCAGTTCTTC.

The V gene is TRBV2, the J gene TRBJ2-2; a possible D gene is TRBD2 (6 bases). The CDR3 extends over 14 amino acids. V was cut by 9 bases and J by 3 bases, with 14 bases left in between. Germline loops: CDR1 SNHLY, CDR2 FYNNEI. CDR3 sequence: CAREGPEDTGELFF. CDR3 coding DNA: TGTGCCAGGGAGGGGCCCGAGGACACCGGGGAGCTGTTTTTT.

The rearrangement joins TRBV23-1 to TRBJ2-2; D gene ambiguous. TRBV23-1 is an ORF for which the function is uncertain. The CDR3 spans 18 residues. V lost 3 bases and J lost 3, with 20 bases in between. CDR3 amino acids: CASSHLDSQPLDTGELFF. The CDR3 DNA follows: TGCGCCAGCAGTCACCTCGACTCGCAGCCTTTGGACACCGGGGAGCTGTTTTTT.

The V call is TRBV6-5, the J call TRBJ1-2; D perhaps matches TRBD1 (6 bases). Germline V CDR1 and CDR2: MNHEY, SVGAGI. Trimming cost V 4 bases and J 2 bases, with 8 bases left between them. This CDR3 spans 13 amino acids. CDR3 loop: CASSSTGNYGYTF. Written as DNA, the CDR3 is TGTGCCAGCAGTTCCACAGGGAACTATGGCTACACCTTC.

The genes are TRBV4-2 and TRBJ2-2, with 9 nucleotides matching TRBD2. The junction had 12 bases not matched to a gene; V was cut back by 4 bases and J by 6 bases. This CDR3 spans 17 amino acids. Germline assignment: CDR1 LGHNA and CDR2 YNFKEQ. The DNA for the CDR3 is TGTGCCAGCAGCCCGGCACTAGCGGGCATCGTGGCCGGGGAGCTGTTTTTT. Amino acids: CASSPALAGIVAGELFF.

This clone was recorded a few times. The chain links TRBV29-1 to TRBJ1-2; 9 bases are a match to TRBD1. This CDR3 region has 14 residues. The germline CDR1 and CDR2 sequences are SQVTM and ANQGSEA. The V and J ends lost 5 bases and 5 bases, in that order; junction bases with no gene match: 9. CDR3 nucleotide sequence: TGCAGCGTTTTATATGGACAGGGGAGATATGGCTACACCTTC. Encoded protein: CSVLYGQGRYGYTF.

The chain joins TRBV12-3 or TRBV12-4 to TRBJ1-6; D not certain. The V gene lost 6 bases and the J gene lost 7 bases, with 7 bases spanning the gap. CDR3 length: 12 residues. CDR3 sequence reads: CASRPGNSPLHF. The CDR3 nucleotides read TGTGCCAGCAGACCGGGGAATTCACCCCTCCACTTT.

This clone showed up just a few times. V gene TRBV7-5 combines with J gene TRBJ2-2; the table names TRBD2, a call not compared with the DNA. TRBV7-5 is designated a pseudogene. The CDR3 consists of 17 residues. CDR3: CARSLPTSGRAGGELFF. The CDR3 nucleotides read TGTGCCAGAAGCTTACCGACTAGCGGGAGGGCAGGCGGGGAGCTGTTTTTT.

The chain combines TRBV10-3 with TRBJ1-1, with 7 bases aligning to TRBD1. The CDR3 spans 14 residues. The J segment lost 0 bases and the V segment lost 6 bases, leaving 4 bases of the junction unmatched. The germline gives CDR1 ENHRY, CDR2 SYGVKD. CDR3 protein: CAIRSQGMNTEAFF. In nucleotides, the CDR3 is TGTGCCATCAGGTCACAGGGGATGAACACTGAAGCTTTCTTT.

The chain has TRBV7-2 and TRBJ2-4; 7 nucleotides agree with TRBD2. The V gene's germline CDR1 is SGHTA and CDR2 FQGNSA. This CDR3 contains 15 residues. With V trimmed by 5 bases and J by 6 bases, 10 bases remained unmatched. For the CDR3, the DNA is TGTGCCAGCAGCCAAGGGGCGGGAGTGGGAAACATTCAGTACTTC. This encodes CASSQGAGVGNIQYF.

V is TRBV11-2 and J is TRBJ2-7; no clear D. Trimming shortened V by 2 bases and J by 4 bases, and 6 bases separated the two germline ends. There are 12 residues in the CDR3. The germline V gene encodes CDR1 SGHAT and CDR2 FQNNGV. DNA of the CDR3: TGTGCCAGCAGCTTATTGCGGTACGAGCAGTACTTC. Translated, it gives CASSLLRYEQYF.

CDR3 protein: CASSSGGGQETQYF. The CDR3 DNA sequence: TGCGCCAGCAGCTCCGGGGGGGGCCAAGAGACCCAGTACTTC. The chain links TRBV5-1 to TRBJ2-5; TRBD2 agrees at 8 bases. V lost 3 bases, J lost 1 base, and 2 bases stayed unmatched. Germline V lookup: CDR1 SGHRS, CDR2 YFSETQ. This CDR3 contains 14 residues.